The next 9 T cell receptor beta chains were all read from a single sample in a study of regulatory dendritic cells for organ transplantation listed by TCRdb under 2017. Libraries were built with the immunoSEQ multiplex PCR assay. Held by TCRdb, this immuneACCESS table contains in-frame sequences only and omits some clones. Under half of the omission traces to an unresolved V gene where checked; the cause of the rest is unknown. The sample table holds some 12,000 clones, of which around three fifths were seen once. The ten largest clones represent roughly 1.2% of the sample. No antigen is known for these receptors. Sorted T cell subsets were CFSE-labeled and co-cultured for around 5 days with allogeneic regulatory or mature dendritic cells at a 1:10 DC:T ratio. The material sequenced was naive CD8+ T cells from blood cultured with dendritic cells. What the cell subset or site label conveys for this sample: CD45RA+ naive T cells. All receptors come from a human donor in good health.

The gene calls are TRBV7-3 and TRBJ2-1; 8 nucleotides line up with TRBD2. The trim removed 5 bases at V and 4 bases at J, leaving 13 bases unmatched. This CDR3 is built from 17 residues. Per germline, CDR1 SGHTA and CDR2 FQGTGA. CDR3 residues: CASSLSPAGGPYNEQFF. The CDR3 DNA follows: TGTGCCAGCAGCCTGAGTCCGGCGGGGGGCCCATACAATGAGCAGTTCTTC.

This clone has more than one count but fewer than ten. The chain uses TRBV9 and TRBJ2-2; 7 bases line up with TRBD2. V was pared by 7 bases and J by 1 base, with 7 bases of the junction left unmatched. CDR3 length: 15 amino acids. Germline CDR1 SGDLS, CDR2 YYNGEE. The CDR3 sequence: CASDRSGGNTGELFF. CDR3 coding DNA: TGTGCCAGCGACCGTTCGGGGGGGAACACCGGGGAGCTGTTTTTT.

The chain carries TRBV27 and TRBJ1-2; tentatively, D is TRBD1 (5 bases). Trimming removed 2 bases at V and 4 bases at J, with 14 bases between. CDR1 MNHEY and CDR2 SMNVEV come from the germline V gene (reference sequence). This CDR3 region has 15 residues. The CDR3 nucleotides read TGTGCCAGCAGTTTAAAATCTGGCGGGGGCTATGGCTACACCTTC. Residues: CASSLKSGGGYGYTF.

The chain recombines TRBV2 with TRBJ2-3; TRBD2 matches at 9 bases. The germline V gene has CDR1 SNHLY and CDR2 FYNNEI. This CDR3 region has 15 residues. V lost 10 bases and J lost 0; bases outside the gene matches: 8. The CDR3 nucleotides read TGTGCCATTAGCGGGGGAGAGACTAGCACAGATACGCAGTATTTT. Amino acid sequence: CAISGGETSTDTQYF.

The sample holds a few counts of this clone. The chain has TRBV7-9 and TRBJ1-2; 7 bases line up with TRBD1. The CDR3 runs 15 residues. J was trimmed by 8 bases and V by 6 bases; bases with no gene match: 15. Looked up from germline, CDR1 is SEHNR and CDR2 is FQNEAQ (reference sequence). In nucleotides, the CDR3 is TGTGCCAGCAGGAAGGAGGGGGCGGAGAACGGCGGCTACACCTTC. Translation: CASRKEGAENGGYTF.

Note on this clone: The junction shows a germline mismatch at one end, possibly a read error. The chain joins TRBV7-7 to TRBJ2-2, with TRBD1 identical over 8 bases. CDR1 and CDR2 (germline): SSHAT, FNYEAQ (reference sequence). There are 16 residues in the CDR3. CDR3 residues: CASSPPGQDNTGELFF. Here the CDR3 DNA reads TGTGCTAGCAGCCCTCCGGGACAGGACAACACCGGGGAGCTGTTTTTT.

The rearrangement joins TRBV27 to TRBJ1-5, with D hard to call. V lost 8 bases, J lost 12 bases, and 11 bases lay in between. The CDR3 has 10 amino acids. CDR1 MNHEY and CDR2 SMNVEV come from the germline V gene (reference sequence). The CDR3 sequence is CASGRGDQHF. The CDR3 nucleotides are TGTGCCAGCGGCCGAGGTGACCAGCATTTT.

This clone was observed a handful of times. The V call is TRBV4-2, the J call TRBJ1-1, with no clear D. With 3 bases removed from V and 10 bases from J, the gap between germline ends came to 9 bases. Germline V gene sequence: CDR1 LGHNA, CDR2 YNFKEQ. The CDR3 extends over 11 amino acids. The CDR3, as DNA: TGTGCCAGCAGCCATCGGGATCTAGCTTTCTTT. It codes for CASSHRDLAFF.

This clone came up a few times. This chain connects TRBV20-1 to TRBJ1-2; no clear D gene. CDR1 is DFQATT and CDR2 is SNEGSKA in the germline V gene (reference sequence). The length of the CDR3 is 11 residues. Trimming stripped 2 bases from V and 8 bases from J, with 9 bases between. Here the CDR3 reads CSARQYRGYTF. In nucleotides, the CDR3 is TGCAGTGCTAGACAGTACCGCGGCTACACCTTC.